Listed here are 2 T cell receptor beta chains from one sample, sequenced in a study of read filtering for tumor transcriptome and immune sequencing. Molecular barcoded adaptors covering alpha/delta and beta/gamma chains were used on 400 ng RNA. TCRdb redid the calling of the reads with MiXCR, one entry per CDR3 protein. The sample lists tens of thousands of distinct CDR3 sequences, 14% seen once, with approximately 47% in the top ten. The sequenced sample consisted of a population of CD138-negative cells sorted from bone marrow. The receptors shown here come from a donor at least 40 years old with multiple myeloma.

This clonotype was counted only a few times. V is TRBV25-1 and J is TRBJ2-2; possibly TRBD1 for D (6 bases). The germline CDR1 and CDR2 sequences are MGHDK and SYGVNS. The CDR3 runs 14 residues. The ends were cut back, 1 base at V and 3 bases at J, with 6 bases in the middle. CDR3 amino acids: CASSESGDTGELFF. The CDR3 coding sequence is TGTGCCAGCAGTGAATCAGGGGACACCGGGGAGCTGTTTTTT. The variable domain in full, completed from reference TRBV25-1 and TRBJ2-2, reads EADIYQTPRYLVIGTGKKITLECSQTMGHDKMYWYQQDPGMELHLIHYSYGVNSTEKGDLSSESTVSRIRTEHFPLTLESARPSHTSQYLCASSESGDTGELFFGEGSRLTVL.

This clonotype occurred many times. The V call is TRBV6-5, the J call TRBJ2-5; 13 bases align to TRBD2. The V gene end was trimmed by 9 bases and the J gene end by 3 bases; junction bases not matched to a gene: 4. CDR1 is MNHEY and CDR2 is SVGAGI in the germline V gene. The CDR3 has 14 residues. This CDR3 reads CASSTSGGKETQYF. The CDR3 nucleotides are TGTGCCAGTTCGACTAGCGGGGGGAAAGAGACCCAGTACTTC.